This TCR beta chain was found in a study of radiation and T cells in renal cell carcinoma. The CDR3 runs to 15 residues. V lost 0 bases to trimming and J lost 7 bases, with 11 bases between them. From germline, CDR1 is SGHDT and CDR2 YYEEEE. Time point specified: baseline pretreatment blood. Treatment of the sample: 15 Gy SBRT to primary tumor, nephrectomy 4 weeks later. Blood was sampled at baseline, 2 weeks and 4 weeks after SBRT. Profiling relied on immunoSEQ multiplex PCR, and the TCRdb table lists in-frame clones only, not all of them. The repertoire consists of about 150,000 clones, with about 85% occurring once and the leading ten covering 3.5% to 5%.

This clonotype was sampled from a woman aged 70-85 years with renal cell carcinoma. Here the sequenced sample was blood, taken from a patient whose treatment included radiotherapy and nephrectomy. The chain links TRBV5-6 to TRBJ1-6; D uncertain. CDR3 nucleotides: TGTGCCAGCAGCTTGGAACAGCTCGGGAATTCACCCCTCCACTTT. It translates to CASSLEQLGNSPLHF.